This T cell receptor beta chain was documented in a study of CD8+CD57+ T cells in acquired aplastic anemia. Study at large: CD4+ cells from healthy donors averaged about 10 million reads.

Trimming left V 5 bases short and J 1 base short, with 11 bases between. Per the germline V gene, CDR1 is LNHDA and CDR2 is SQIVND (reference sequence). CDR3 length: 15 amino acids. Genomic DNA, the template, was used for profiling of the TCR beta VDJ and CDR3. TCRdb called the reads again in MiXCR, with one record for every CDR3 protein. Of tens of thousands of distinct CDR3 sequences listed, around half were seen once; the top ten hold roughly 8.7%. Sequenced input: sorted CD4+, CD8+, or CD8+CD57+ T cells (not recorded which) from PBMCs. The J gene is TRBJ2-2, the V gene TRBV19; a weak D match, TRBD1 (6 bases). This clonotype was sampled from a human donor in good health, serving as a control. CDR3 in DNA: TGTGCCAGTAGTCCACAGGGAGTGAACACCGGGGAGCTGTTTTTT. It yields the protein CASSPQGVNTGELFF. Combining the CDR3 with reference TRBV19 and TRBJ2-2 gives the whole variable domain DGGITQSPKYLFRKEGQNVTLSCEQNLNHDAMYWYRQDPGQGLRLIYYSQIVNDFQKGDIAEGYSVSREKKESFPLTVTSAQKNPTAFYLCASSPQGVNTGELFFGEGSRLTVL.